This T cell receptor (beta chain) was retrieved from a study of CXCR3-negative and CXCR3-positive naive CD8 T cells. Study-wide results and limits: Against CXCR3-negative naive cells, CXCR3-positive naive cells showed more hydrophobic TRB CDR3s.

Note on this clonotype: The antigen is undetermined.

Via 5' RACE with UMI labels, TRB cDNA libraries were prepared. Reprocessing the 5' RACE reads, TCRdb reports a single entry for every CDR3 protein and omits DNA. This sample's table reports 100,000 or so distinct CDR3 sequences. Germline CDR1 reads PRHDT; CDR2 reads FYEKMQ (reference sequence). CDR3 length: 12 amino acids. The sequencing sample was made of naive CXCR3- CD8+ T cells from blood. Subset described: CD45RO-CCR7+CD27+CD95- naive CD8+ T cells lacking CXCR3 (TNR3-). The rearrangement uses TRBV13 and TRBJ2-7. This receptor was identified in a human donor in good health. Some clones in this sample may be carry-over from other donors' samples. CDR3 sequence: CASSLGGIGQYF.